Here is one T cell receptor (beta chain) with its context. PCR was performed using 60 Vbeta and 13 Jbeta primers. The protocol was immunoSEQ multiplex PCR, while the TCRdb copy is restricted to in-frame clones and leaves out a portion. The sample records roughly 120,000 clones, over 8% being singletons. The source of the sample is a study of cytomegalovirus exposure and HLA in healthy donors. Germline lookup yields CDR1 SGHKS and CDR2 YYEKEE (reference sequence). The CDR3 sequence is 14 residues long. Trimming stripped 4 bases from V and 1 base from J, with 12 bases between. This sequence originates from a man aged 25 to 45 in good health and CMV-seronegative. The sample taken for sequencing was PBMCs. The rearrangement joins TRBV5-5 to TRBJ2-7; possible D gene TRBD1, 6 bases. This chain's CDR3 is CASSQGSGSYEQYF. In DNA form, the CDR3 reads TGTGCCAGCAGCCAGGGGAGCGGTTCCTACGAGCAGTACTTC.